This passage covers 15 T cell receptor beta chains from one sample sequenced in a study of T cell responses to AZD1222 COVID-19 vaccine. The assay was immunoSEQ multiplex PCR, and TCRdb's table has in-frame clones only and misses some. The table has roughly 150,000 clones, nearly 95% seen once; the top ten hold approximately 2.2%. This sample comprised peripheral blood, obtained on day 0 of AZD1222 vaccination. These receptors came from an adult in good health.

This rearrangement joins TRBV5-1 to TRBJ1-4; TRBD1 is a possible D gene (6 bases). The CDR3 covers 14 residues. Trimming took 5 bases from V and 8 from J, leaving 16 bases between them. Looked up from germline, CDR1 is SGHRS and CDR2 is YFSETQ. CDR3 coding DNA: TGCGCCAGCAGAGATCAGGGGCCGGGGGAAAAACTGTTTTTT. It specifies CASRDQGPGEKLFF.

V and J are TRBV5-1 and TRBJ2-7, with D perhaps matching TRBD1 (6 bases). The CDR3 spans 14 residues. The ends were cut back, 4 bases at V and 6 bases at J, with 17 bases in the middle. Germline-derived CDR1 and CDR2 are SGHRS and YFSETQ. The CDR3 region is CASSTLQGPGEQYF. The CDR3, as DNA: TGCGCCAGCAGCACCCTACAGGGCCCGGGCGAGCAGTACTTC.

The genes are TRBV5-1 and TRBJ2-3, with D unclear. Trimming shortened V by 0 bases and J by 0 bases, and 8 bases separated the two germline ends. The CDR3 has 15 amino acids. Germline V gives CDR1 SGHRS, CDR2 YFSETQ. The CDR3 reads CASSLDFHSTDTQYF. DNA for the CDR3: TGCGCCAGCAGCTTGGATTTCCATAGCACAGATACGCAGTATTTT. The whole variable domain, remainder taken from reference TRBV5-1 and TRBJ2-3, is KAGVTQTPRYLIKTRGQQVTLSCSPISGHRSVSWYQQTPGQGLQFLFEYFSETQRNKGNFPGRFSGRQFSNSRSEMNVSTLELGDSALYLCASSLDFHSTDTQYFGPGTRLTVL.

This chain connects TRBV11-3 to TRBJ2-5; D is uncertain. The CDR3 extends over 15 amino acids. Germline CDR1 SGHNT, CDR2 YENEEA. V was clipped by 5 bases and J by 5 bases, with 18 bases between them. CDR3: CASSPSGRAGETQYF. CDR3 coding DNA: TGTGCCAGCAGCCCATCTGGGCGCGCTGGGGAGACCCAGTACTTC.

This clone was observed once. The CDR3 spells CASSPTISSYNEQFF. DNA for the CDR3: TGTGCCAGCAGCCCGACTATCTCCTCCTACAATGAGCAGTTCTTC. The chain joins TRBV3-1 (or the pseudogene TRBV3-2) to TRBJ2-1; perhaps TRBD2 as D (5 bases). V was cut by 4 bases and J by 0 bases, with 10 bases left in between. The CDR3 is made up of 15 amino acids. Per the germline V gene, CDR1 is LGHDT and CDR2 is YNNKEL (reference sequence).

The rearrangement joins TRBV19 to TRBJ2-1, with 8 bases aligning to TRBD2. CDR3 length: 16 residues. V lost 5 bases to trimming and J lost 5 bases; unmatched junction nucleotides: 11. Germline V gene lookup returns CDR1 LNHDA and CDR2 SQIVND (reference sequence). CDR3 sequence reads: CASSARERGLNNEQFF. The CDR3, as DNA: TGTGCCAGTAGTGCTCGAGAGCGGGGGTTGAACAATGAGCAGTTCTTC.

This chain connects TRBV18 to TRBJ2-2, with D perhaps matching TRBD1 (6 bases). Germline values: CDR1 KGHSH, CDR2 LQKENI. This CDR3 contains 15 residues. Between the trimmed V and J ends, which lost 1 base and 6 bases, there was a span of 12 bases. CDR3 DNA sequence: TGTGCCAGCTCACCACGCAAAGGGGGATCCGGGGAGCTGTTTTTT. It yields the protein CASSPRKGGSGELFF. Supplemented by reference TRBV18 and TRBJ2-2, the full variable domain reads NAGVMQNPRHLVRRRGQEARLRCSPMKGHSHVYWYRQLPEEGLKFMVYLQKENIIDESGMPKERFSAEFPKEGPSILRIQQVVRGDSAAYFCASSPRKGGSGELFFGEGSRLTVL.

The V call is TRBV7-2, the J call TRBJ2-7; 10 bases map to TRBD2. V lost 6 bases to trimming and J lost 4 bases; unmatched junction nucleotides: 6. This CDR3 has 14 amino acids. CDR1 and CDR2 (germline): SGHTA, FQGNSA. CDR3 bases: TGTGCCAGCAGTAAAGGACTAGCGGCTTACGAGCAGTACTTC. Encoded protein: CASSKGLAAYEQYF.

The chain employs TRBV10-1 and TRBJ2-4; TRBD1 aligns across 12 bases. The CDR3 is 18 residues long. V shed 2 bases and J 1 base; nucleotides not matched to a gene: 6. Germline lookup yields CDR1 WNHNN and CDR2 SYGVQD (reference sequence). In nucleotides, the CDR3 is TGCGCCAGCAGTGAGGGGGACAGGGGGCTTGGGGCCAAAAACATTCAGTACTTC. Translating it yields CASSEGDRGLGAKNIQYF.

The chain is built from TRBV5-1 and TRBJ1-1; a weak D match, TRBD1 (6 bases). Germline V CDR1 and CDR2: SGHRS, YFSETQ. The CDR3 totals 14 residues. V was cut by 1 base and J by 2 bases, with 9 bases left in between. CDR3 nucleotides: TGCGCCAGCAGCTTGACAGGGATTAACACTGAAGCTTTCTTT. Its translation: CASSLTGINTEAFF.

The chain is built from TRBV4-2 and TRBJ1-5; D ambiguous. V was cut by 0 bases and J by 5 bases, with 14 bases left in between. Germline V CDR1 and CDR2: LGHNA, YNFKEQ. The CDR3 contains 16 residues. CDR3 sequence: CASSQEVLLGYQPQHF. Here the CDR3 DNA reads TGTGCCAGCAGCCAAGAGGTTCTGTTGGGATATCAGCCCCAGCATTTT.

V gene TRBV5-4 combines with J gene TRBJ2-1, with 10 bases aligning to TRBD2. Per the germline V gene, CDR1 is SGHNT and CDR2 is YYREEE (reference sequence). The V segment lost 3 bases and the J segment 3 bases; nucleotides outside the gene matches: 3. This CDR3 is 15 amino acids long. The CDR3 loop reads CASSSGTSDYNEQFF. The CDR3 DNA is TGTGCCAGCAGCTCCGGGACTAGCGACTACAATGAGCAGTTCTTC.

This rearrangement joins TRBV27 to TRBJ1-6, with 9 bases identical to TRBD1. Trimming took 4 bases from V and 8 from J; bases not matched to a gene: 12. The CDR3 has 17 amino acids. In germline, CDR1 is MNHEY, CDR2 SMNVEV (reference sequence). This chain's CDR3 is CASSWGPGQGEDSPLHF. The DNA for the CDR3 is TGTGCCAGCAGTTGGGGCCCGGGACAGGGAGAGGATTCACCCCTCCACTTT.

This clone was seen a handful of times. This chain uses TRBV11-1 with TRBJ2-5; D is possibly TRBD1 (6 bases). Germline V CDR1 and CDR2: SGHAT, FQDESV (reference sequence). The CDR3 has 14 amino acids. Trimming left V 3 bases short and J 5 bases short, with 13 bases between. In DNA, the CDR3 is TGTGCCAGCAGCTTCTACAGGGAACAGGAGACCCAGTACTTC. Protein product: CASSFYREQETQYF.

In regard to this clone: Likely a read error: the CDR3 ends without its conserved phenylalanine or tryptophan. Because the CDR3's place on the DNA is in doubt, the DNA is left out and the CDR3 is given as listed by TCRdb. This chain connects TRBV3-1 (or the pseudogene TRBV3-2) to TRBJ1-2. CDR1 is LGHDT, CDR2 YNNKEL, per germline (reference sequence). Including both end residues, the CDR3 is 9 amino acids long. The CDR3 reads CASSQAHRE.